This T cell receptor (beta chain) was captured by sequencing in a study of OX40 agonist ivuxolimab in advanced cancers. For the study at large: Earlier treatment with anti-PD-1, anti-PD-L1 or anti-CTLA-4 was permitted, and under 50% had received some. Regarding the study as a whole: The study did not work out the antigen specificity of the expanded peripheral T cells. Partial responders at 0.1-3.0 mg/kg had among the lowest clonal expansion.

Excluded were patients having autoimmune disease history or systemic immunosuppression. The CDR3 spans 17 residues. Per germline, CDR1 SGHNT and CDR2 YENEEA. Germline trimming cut 4 bases from V and 2 bases from J; bases unmatched to any gene: 13. As to this clone: What it recognizes is unknown.

Profiled with immunoSEQ multiplex PCR; TCRdb holds only in-frame clones, not every one. This table has tens of thousands of clones, less than 90% appearing once. This TCR was recovered from an adult with an advanced solid tumor such as melanoma, head and neck, liver or kidney cancer. This chain uses TRBV11-3 with TRBJ1-1; 7 positions match TRBD1. The starting material was CD4+ or CD8+ T cells sorted from blood, obtained in a trial of the OX40 agonist ivuxolimab. The CDR3 bases are TGTGCCAGCAGCTCGACCGCGGGACAGCAAATTAACACTGAAGCTTTCTTT. Its translation is CASSSTAGQQINTEAFF.